The 8 T cell receptor beta chains below come from one sample, sequenced in a study of blood T cell repertoires in COVID-19. Assay: immunoSEQ multiplex PCR; the TCRdb copy retains only in-frame clones and omits some. Of 250,000 to 300,000 clones in the sample, roughly 85% were seen once. Specimen: peripheral blood. Every receptor here comes from a woman aged 18-35 years with acute or convalescent COVID-19.

The rearrangement uses TRBV19 and TRBJ2-1; weak D call: TRBD1 (5 bases). V was pared by 4 bases and J by 0 bases, with 10 bases between. Germline V gives CDR1 LNHDA, CDR2 SQIVND (reference sequence). This CDR3 comprises 15 residues. CDR3 protein: CASSRADNSYNEQFF. The CDR3 nucleotides are TGTGCCAGTAGTAGGGCGGACAACTCCTACAATGAGCAGTTCTTC.

The chain's CDR3 is CASSPPGLQSSGNTIYF. CDR3 nucleotide sequence: TGTGCCAGCTCACCACCGGGCCTCCAGAGCTCTGGAAACACCATATATTTT. The genes are TRBV18 and TRBJ1-3; D remains unclear. The CDR3 is 17 amino acids. With 0 bases removed from V and 0 bases from J, the gap between germline ends came to 12 bases. The V gene's germline CDR1 is KGHSH and CDR2 LQKENI.

The chain has TRBV14 and TRBJ2-7; a possible D gene is TRBD1 (5 bases). This CDR3 has 19 amino acids. Trimming removed 4 bases from V and 2 bases from J, with 27 bases in between. CDR1 and CDR2 (germline): SGHDN, FVKESK. CDR3 in amino acids: CASSLQPDSVRLRTYEQYF. The CDR3 bases are TGTGCCAGCAGCCTTCAACCTGACAGTGTCAGGTTACGGACCTACGAGCAGTACTTC.

The V call is TRBV28, the J call TRBJ2-2; the D is unclear. The CDR3 spans 15 residues. CDR1 and CDR2 from the germline V gene are MDHEN and SYDVKM. Trimming pared 3 bases from V and 2 bases from J, leaving 10 bases between. CDR3 residues: CASSFVKTNTGELFF. CDR3 nucleotide sequence: TGTGCCAGCAGTTTTGTAAAGACAAACACCGGGGAGCTGTTTTTT. Based on the CDR3 plus reference TRBV28 and TRBJ2-2, the full variable domain is DVKVTQSSRYLVKRTGEKVFLECVQDMDHENMFWYRQDPGLGLRLIYFSYDVKMKEKGDIPEGYSVSREKKERFSLILESASTNQTSMYLCASSFVKTNTGELFFGEGSRLTVL.

J is TRBJ1-6 and V is TRBV4-3; TRBD1 is a possible D gene (6 bases). This CDR3 has 15 amino acids. The germline V gene encodes CDR1 LGHNA and CDR2 YSLEER. The germline V and J ends were trimmed by 0 bases and 8 bases, with 11 bases remaining between them. CDR3 bases: TGCGCCAGCAGCCAAGACACAGGGCGGGATTCACCCCTCCACTTT. This translates into CASSQDTGRDSPLHF.

This chain links TRBV4-3 with TRBJ2-7; 7 nucleotides match TRBD1. J lost 3 bases, V lost 0 bases, and 5 bases had no gene match. Per germline, CDR1 LGHNA and CDR2 YSLEER. CDR3 length: 15 residues. The CDR3 DNA follows: TGCGCCAGCAGCCAAGACCTGGCAGGGGGCTACGAGCAGTACTTC. Translation gives CASSQDLAGGYEQYF.

The V and J genes are TRBV9 and TRBJ2-3; the D gene is possibly TRBD1 (6 bases). Per germline, CDR1 SGDLS and CDR2 YYNGEE. The CDR3 totals 17 residues. The V end lost 1 base, the J end lost 4 bases, and 19 bases lay between the germline ends. CDR3 protein: CASSVMGAGVTADTQYF. The CDR3 DNA follows: TGTGCCAGCAGCGTAATGGGGGCCGGGGTAACGGCAGATACGCAGTATTTT.

This clone appeared once. The chain joins TRBV20-1 to TRBJ1-1, with no clear D. The V end lost 3 bases, the J end lost 11 bases, and 25 bases lay between the germline ends. The CDR3 runs 15 residues. Looked up from germline, CDR1 is DFQATT and CDR2 is SNEGSKA (reference sequence). CDR3 residues: CSASGGLGYISRAFF. The CDR3 nucleotides read TGCAGTGCTAGTGGAGGGTTGGGCTACATTTCCAGGGCTTTCTTT.